The rows below give T cell receptor beta chains drawn from one sample of a study of T cells in localized non-small cell lung cancer. The method was immunoSEQ multiplex PCR; TCRdb's version includes in-frame clones alone and lacks a portion of them. The table lists 70,000 to 95,000 clones, roughly 91% of them singletons. The specimen comprised PBMCs, sampled before any cancer treatment. The receptors here all came from a woman aged 40-69 years with stage II squamous cell lung carcinoma. The CDR3 runs from the conserved cysteine through the conserved F or W. D genes are given only for firm matches. Rows may omit the clone size; those that give it use once, few, many or a size class.

CDR3nt: TGTGCCAGCAGCTTGGGGGGCTCTAACACTGAAGCTTTCTTT
CDR3aa: CASSLGGSNTEAFF
v_gene: TRBV7-6
j_gene: TRBJ1-1
abundance: -
d_gene: -

CDR3nt: TGTGCCAGCAGTCCCCGTCAGGACAGGGAGGGTGAAAAACTGTTTTTT
CDR3aa: CASSPRQDREGEKLFF
v_gene: TRBV27
j_gene: TRBJ1-4
abundance: -
d_gene: TRBD1

CDR3nt: TGTGCCAGCCAAGACTACTACAATGAGCAGTTCTTC
CDR3aa: CASQDYYNEQFF
v_gene: TRBV2
j_gene: TRBJ2-1
abundance: -
d_gene: -

CDR3nt: TGTGCCAGCCTTTCCCGGGACAGGGGGCTGGGGACTGAAGCTTTCTTT
CDR3aa: CASLSRDRGLGTEAFF
v_gene: TRBV6-6
j_gene: TRBJ1-1
abundance: -
d_gene: TRBD1

CDR3nt: TGTGCCATCAGTGGTGGAGACAGGGTGAACACTGAAGCTTTCTTT
CDR3aa: CAISGGDRVNTEAFF
v_gene: TRBV10-3
j_gene: TRBJ1-1
abundance: -
d_gene: TRBD1

CDR3nt: TGTGCCAGCATCCCCGGGAGGGGACTGGGTTACTTC
CDR3aa: CASIPGRGLGYF
v_gene: TRBV7-4
j_gene: TRBJ2-5
abundance: -
d_gene: TRBD2

CDR3nt: TGTGCCAGCTCACAAGGACAGGGTAGGCACACTGAAGCTTTCTTT
CDR3aa: CASSQGQGRHTEAFF
v_gene: TRBV18
j_gene: TRBJ1-1
abundance: once
d_gene: TRBD1

CDR3nt: TGTGCCAGCAGCGTAGGGGACAAAGAGACCCAGTACTTC
CDR3aa: CASSVGDKETQYF
v_gene: TRBV9
j_gene: TRBJ2-5
abundance: -
d_gene: -

CDR3nt: TGTGCCAGCAGCCGAGTTGGACGTCAGCCCCAGCATTTT
CDR3aa: CASSRVGRQPQHF
v_gene: TRBV27
j_gene: TRBJ1-5
abundance: -
d_gene: -

CDR3nt: TGTGCCAGCAGCCAAGGGAGCAATCAGCCCCAGCATTTT
CDR3aa: CASSQGSNQPQHF
v_gene: TRBV6-4
j_gene: TRBJ1-5
abundance: -
d_gene: -

CDR3nt: TGCGCCAGCCAAGACGGGGGTAGCACTGAAGCTTTCTTT
CDR3aa: CASQDGGSTEAFF
v_gene: TRBV5-1
j_gene: TRBJ1-1
abundance: -
d_gene: -

CDR3nt: TGTGCCAGTAGTATAGATGGTGGGCCAGGCGGATATGGCTACACCTTC
CDR3aa: CASSIDGGPGGYGYTF
v_gene: TRBV19
j_gene: TRBJ1-2
abundance: -
d_gene: -

CDR3nt: TGTGCCAGCAGTCCGACGTCCTATGGCTACACCTTC
CDR3aa: CASSPTSYGYTF
v_gene: TRBV28
j_gene: TRBJ1-2
abundance: once
d_gene: -

CDR3nt: TGTGCCTGGAGTGTAACGGCCACCTCATATGGCTACACCTTC
CDR3aa: CAWSVTATSYGYTF
v_gene: TRBV30
j_gene: TRBJ1-2
abundance: -
d_gene: -

CDR3nt: TGTGCCAGCAGCTCACGACCGAACACTGAAGCTTTCTTT
CDR3aa: CASSSRPNTEAFF
v_gene: TRBV5-5
j_gene: TRBJ1-1
abundance: -
d_gene: -

CDR3nt: TGTGCCAGCAGCCCGTTCCTAGGGGACACTGAAGCTTTCTTT
CDR3aa: CASSPFLGDTEAFF
v_gene: TRBV14
j_gene: TRBJ1-1
abundance: -
d_gene: -

CDR3nt: TGTGCCAGCAGCTTGGCTGGCGGGGGGGCCAGGGAGACCCAGTACTTC
CDR3aa: CASSLAGGGARETQYF
v_gene: TRBV5-6
j_gene: TRBJ2-5
abundance: -
d_gene: TRBD2

CDR3nt: TGTGCCAGCAGCGTCTTCGGGCTACAAGAGACCCAGTACTTC
CDR3aa: CASSVFGLQETQYF
v_gene: TRBV7-9
j_gene: TRBJ2-5
abundance: -
d_gene: -

CDR3nt: TGTGCCAGTAGTATAGTACTCGCGGAGACCCAGTACTTC
CDR3aa: CASSIVLAETQYF
v_gene: TRBV19
j_gene: TRBJ2-5
abundance: once
d_gene: -

CDR3nt: TGTGCCAGTAGTATAGTGAGACAGGGGTCAACCATTCAGTACTTC
CDR3aa: CASSIVRQGSTIQYF
v_gene: TRBV19
j_gene: TRBJ2-4
abundance: -
d_gene: TRBD1

CDR3nt: TGTGCCGGTCTCTTGGACCCCGATTTGGGCTATGGCTACACCTTC
CDR3aa: CAGLLDPDLGYGYTF
v_gene: TRBV7-9
j_gene: TRBJ1-2
abundance: -
d_gene: -

CDR3nt: TGTGCCAGCAGCCTCAGGGATAACTATGGCTACACCTTC
CDR3aa: CASSLRDNYGYTF
v_gene: TRBV6-5
j_gene: TRBJ1-2
abundance: -
d_gene: -

CDR3nt: TGTGCCAGCAGTGACGGGAAACTGTTTTTT
CDR3aa: CASSDGKLFF
v_gene: TRBV6-4
j_gene: TRBJ1-4
abundance: -
d_gene: -

CDR3nt: TGTGCCAGCAGGCGGGAATGGACGGGGGGCACTGAAGCTTTCTTT
CDR3aa: CASRREWTGGTEAFF
v_gene: TRBV6-4
j_gene: TRBJ1-1
abundance: once
d_gene: -

CDR3nt: TGTGCCAGCAGTTTGGGGAGAGCTGATCTGCCCCTCCACTTT
CDR3aa: CASSLGRADLPLHF
v_gene: TRBV28
j_gene: TRBJ1-6
abundance: -
d_gene: -

CDR3nt: TGTGCCACCCTAGGGGGACTCAACAATGAGCAGTTCTTC
CDR3aa: CATLGGLNNEQFF
v_gene: TRBV10-3
j_gene: TRBJ2-1
abundance: -
d_gene: -

CDR3nt: TGTGCCAGCAGCCCTTGGACAGTTTACAATGAGCAGTTCTTC
CDR3aa: CASSPWTVYNEQFF
v_gene: TRBV7-8
j_gene: TRBJ2-1
abundance: -
d_gene: -

CDR3nt: TGTGCCAGCATGGCGGTTAGGGGCTACACCTTC
CDR3aa: CASMAVRGYTF
v_gene: TRBV6-1
j_gene: TRBJ1-2
abundance: -
d_gene: -

CDR3nt: TGTGCCAGCAGTTTACGGACAGGGAGGAGATCCTACGAGCAGTACTTC
CDR3aa: CASSLRTGRRSYEQYF
v_gene: TRBV28
j_gene: TRBJ2-7
abundance: -
d_gene: TRBD1

CDR3nt: TGCAGCGTTGACACTAGCTCGGAGACCCAGTACTTC
CDR3aa: CSVDTSSETQYF
v_gene: TRBV29-1
j_gene: TRBJ2-5
abundance: -
d_gene: -

CDR3nt: TGTGCCAGCAGGACCATGTACACTGAAGCTTTCTTT
CDR3aa: CASRTMYTEAFF
v_gene: TRBV27
j_gene: TRBJ1-1
abundance: -
d_gene: -

CDR3nt: TGTGCCAGCAGCTTGGGTCTCTTGGGGCAGGAATCGGATACGCAGTATTTT
CDR3aa: CASSLGLLGQESDTQYF
v_gene: TRBV5-5
j_gene: TRBJ2-3
abundance: -
d_gene: -

CDR3nt: TGTGCCAGCACCCGGAGAGGGGTGAGTGGCTACACCTTC
CDR3aa: CASTRRGVSGYTF
v_gene: TRBV28
j_gene: TRBJ1-2
abundance: -
d_gene: -

CDR3nt: TGTGCCAGCAGCTTATGGGGGGGACCATCGAACACTGAAGCTTTCTTT
CDR3aa: CASSLWGGPSNTEAFF
v_gene: TRBV11-2
j_gene: TRBJ1-1
abundance: -
d_gene: -

CDR3nt: TGTGCCAGTAGTATAGGGGCAGACGAGCAGTACTTC
CDR3aa: CASSIGADEQYF
v_gene: TRBV19
j_gene: TRBJ2-7
abundance: once
d_gene: -

CDR3nt: TGTGCCAGCTCACCAATAACGGGAAAGAACCCCTCTAACTATGGCTACACCTTC
CDR3aa: CASSPITGKNPSNYGYTF
v_gene: TRBV18
j_gene: TRBJ1-2
abundance: -
d_gene: -

CDR3nt: TGTGCCAGCATAGGTGAAAGAGTCTATGGCTACACCTTC
CDR3aa: CASIGERVYGYTF
v_gene: TRBV2
j_gene: TRBJ1-2
abundance: -
d_gene: -

CDR3nt: TGTGCCAGCCAAGCGACGCGATCTAGCACAGATACGCAGTATTTT
CDR3aa: CASQATRSSTDTQYF
v_gene: TRBV6-1
j_gene: TRBJ2-3
abundance: -
d_gene: -

CDR3nt: TGTGCCACCAGCAGAGATCTAAGCGGTAGCACAGATACGCAGTATTTT
CDR3aa: CATSRDLSGSTDTQYF
v_gene: TRBV15
j_gene: TRBJ2-3
abundance: -
d_gene: -

CDR3nt: TGTGCCAGCAGTCCCGGGCGACGCACAGATACGCAGTATTTT
CDR3aa: CASSPGRRTDTQYF
v_gene: TRBV27
j_gene: TRBJ2-3
abundance: -
d_gene: -

CDR3nt: TGTGCCAGCAGTTTCACAGGGTACGAGCAGTACTTC
CDR3aa: CASSFTGYEQYF
v_gene: TRBV27
j_gene: TRBJ2-7
abundance: -
d_gene: -

CDR3nt: TGTGCCAGCAAGTCGGTCGGGATTAGCTCCTATAATTCACCCCTCCACTTT
CDR3aa: CASKSVGISSYNSPLHF
v_gene: TRBV19
j_gene: TRBJ1-6
abundance: -
d_gene: -

CDR3nt: TGTGCCAGCATGGCCCGGGACAGGGTATCAGATACGCAGTATTTT
CDR3aa: CASMARDRVSDTQYF
v_gene: TRBV6-5
j_gene: TRBJ2-3
abundance: -
d_gene: TRBD1

CDR3nt: TGTGCCAGCAGCTCTTTACGGGGGACTTACAATGAGCAGTTCTTC
CDR3aa: CASSSLRGTYNEQFF
v_gene: TRBV7-6
j_gene: TRBJ2-1
abundance: -
d_gene: -

CDR3nt: TGTGCCATCAGCCTTTATGATGAGCAGTTCTTC
CDR3aa: CAISLYDEQFF
v_gene: TRBV10-3
j_gene: TRBJ2-1
abundance: -
d_gene: -

CDR3nt: TGCAGCGTTGAAGATCTCCGCGGGATCTCCGAGCAGTACTTC
CDR3aa: CSVEDLRGISEQYF
v_gene: TRBV29-1
j_gene: TRBJ2-7
abundance: -
d_gene: -

CDR3nt: TGTGCCAGCAGGGTGGGGGTCATCGGCAATCAGCCCCAGCATTTT
CDR3aa: CASRVGVIGNQPQHF
v_gene: TRBV6-1
j_gene: TRBJ1-5
abundance: -
d_gene: -

CDR3nt: TGTGCCTGTTCTGACAGGTTCTATGGCTACACCTTC
CDR3aa: CACSDRFYGYTF
v_gene: TRBV30
j_gene: TRBJ1-2
abundance: once
d_gene: -

CDR3nt: TGTGCCAGCAGTTCCTTCGGCGGTAGTAGCAATCAGCCCCAGCATTTT
CDR3aa: CASSSFGGSSNQPQHF
v_gene: TRBV6-5
j_gene: TRBJ1-5
abundance: once
d_gene: -

CDR3nt: TGTGCCAGCAGCTTGGTCTTGGGGGGAAACACCATATATTTT
CDR3aa: CASSLVLGGNTIYF
v_gene: TRBV5-6
j_gene: TRBJ1-3
abundance: -
d_gene: -

CDR3nt: TGTGCCAGCAGTTTAGTGGGGACGTCGCCCCAGCATTTT
CDR3aa: CASSLVGTSPQHF
v_gene: TRBV28
j_gene: TRBJ1-5
abundance: once
d_gene: -

CDR3nt: TGCGCCAGCAGCTCGGGACGGACAACACTTTCTGGAAACACCATATATTTT
CDR3aa: CASSSGRTTLSGNTIYF
v_gene: TRBV5-1
j_gene: TRBJ1-3
abundance: -
d_gene: -